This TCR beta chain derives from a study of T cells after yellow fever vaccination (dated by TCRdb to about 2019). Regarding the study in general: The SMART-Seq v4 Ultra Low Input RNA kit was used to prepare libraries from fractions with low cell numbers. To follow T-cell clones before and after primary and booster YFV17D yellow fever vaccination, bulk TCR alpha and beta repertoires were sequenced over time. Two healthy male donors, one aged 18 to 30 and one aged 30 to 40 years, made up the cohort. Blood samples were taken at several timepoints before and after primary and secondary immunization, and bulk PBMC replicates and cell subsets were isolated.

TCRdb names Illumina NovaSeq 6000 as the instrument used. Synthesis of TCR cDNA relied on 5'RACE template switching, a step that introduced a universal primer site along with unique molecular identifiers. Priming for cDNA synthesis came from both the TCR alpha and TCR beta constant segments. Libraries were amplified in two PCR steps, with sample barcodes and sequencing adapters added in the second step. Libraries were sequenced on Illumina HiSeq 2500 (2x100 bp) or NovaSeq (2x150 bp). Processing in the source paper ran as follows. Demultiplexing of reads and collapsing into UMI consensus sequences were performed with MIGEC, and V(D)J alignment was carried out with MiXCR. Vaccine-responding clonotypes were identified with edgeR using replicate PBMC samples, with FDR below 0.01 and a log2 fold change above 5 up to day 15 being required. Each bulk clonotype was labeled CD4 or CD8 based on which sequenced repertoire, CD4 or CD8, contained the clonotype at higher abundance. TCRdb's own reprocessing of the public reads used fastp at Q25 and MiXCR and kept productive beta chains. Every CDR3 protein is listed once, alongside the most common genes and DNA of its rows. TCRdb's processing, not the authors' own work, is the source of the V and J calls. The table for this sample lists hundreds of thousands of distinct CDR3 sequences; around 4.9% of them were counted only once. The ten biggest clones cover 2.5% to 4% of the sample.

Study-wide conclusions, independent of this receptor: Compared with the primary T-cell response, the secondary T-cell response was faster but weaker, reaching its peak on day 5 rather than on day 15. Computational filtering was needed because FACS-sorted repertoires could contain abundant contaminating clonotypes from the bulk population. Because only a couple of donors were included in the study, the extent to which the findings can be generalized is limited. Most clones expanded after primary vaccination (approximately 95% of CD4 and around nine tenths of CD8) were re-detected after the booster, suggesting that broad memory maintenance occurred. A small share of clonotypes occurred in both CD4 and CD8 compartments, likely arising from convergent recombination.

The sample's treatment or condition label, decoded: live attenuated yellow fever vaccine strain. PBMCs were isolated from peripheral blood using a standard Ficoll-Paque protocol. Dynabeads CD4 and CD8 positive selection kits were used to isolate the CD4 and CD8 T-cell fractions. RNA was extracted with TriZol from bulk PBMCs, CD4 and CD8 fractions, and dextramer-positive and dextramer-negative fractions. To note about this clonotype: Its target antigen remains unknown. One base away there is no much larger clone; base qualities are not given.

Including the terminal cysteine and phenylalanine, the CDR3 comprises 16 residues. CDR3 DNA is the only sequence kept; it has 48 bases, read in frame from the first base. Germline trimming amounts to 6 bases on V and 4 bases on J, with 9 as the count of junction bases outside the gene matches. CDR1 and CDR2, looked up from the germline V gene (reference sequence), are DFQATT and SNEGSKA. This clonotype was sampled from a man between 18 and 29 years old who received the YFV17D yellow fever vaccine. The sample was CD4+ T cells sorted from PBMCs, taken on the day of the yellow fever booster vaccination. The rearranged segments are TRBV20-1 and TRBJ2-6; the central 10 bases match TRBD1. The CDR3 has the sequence CSAQRDRGGGANVLTF. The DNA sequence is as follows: TGCAGTGCGCAAAGGGACAGGGGTGGAGGGGCCAACGTCCTGACTTTC.